This T cell receptor (beta chain) was recovered during a study of cytomegalovirus exposure and HLA in healthy donors. Findings and limits, study-wide: The study listed under 200 cytomegalovirus-associated TCR beta chains.

Germline CDR1 is MGHDK and CDR2 is SYGVNS. This CDR3 has 12 residues. V was clipped by 9 bases and J by 6 bases; unmatched bases: 7. The PCR had 60 Vbeta and 13 Jbeta primers. This table comes from immunoSEQ multiplex PCR, and its TCRdb copy is limited to in-frame clones, with some not included. The sample carries 130,000 to 150,000 clones, roughly 65% recorded once. Comments on this clone: Its target is unknown.

This TCR was sampled from a man aged 60 to 75 in good health and CMV-seronegative. This chain uses TRBV25-1 with TRBJ1-2; 7 nucleotides match TRBD1. Sequencing was done on a sample of PBMCs. CDR3 amino acids: CASTGTEDGYTF. The DNA for the CDR3 is TGTGCCAGTACCGGGACAGAGGATGGCTACACCTTC.